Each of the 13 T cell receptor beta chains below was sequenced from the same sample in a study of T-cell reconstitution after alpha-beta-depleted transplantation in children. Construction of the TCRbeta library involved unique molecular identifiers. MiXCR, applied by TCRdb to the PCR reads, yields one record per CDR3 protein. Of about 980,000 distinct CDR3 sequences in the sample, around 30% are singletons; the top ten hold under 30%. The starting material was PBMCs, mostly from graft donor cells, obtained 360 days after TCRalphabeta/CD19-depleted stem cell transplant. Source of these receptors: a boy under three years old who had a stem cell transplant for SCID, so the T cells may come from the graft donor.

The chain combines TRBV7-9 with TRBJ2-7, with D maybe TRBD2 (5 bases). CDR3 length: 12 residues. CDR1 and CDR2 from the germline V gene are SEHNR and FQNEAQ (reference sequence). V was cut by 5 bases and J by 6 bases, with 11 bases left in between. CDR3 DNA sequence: TGTGCCAGCAGCCCGTCGGGGAGCGAGCAGTACTTC. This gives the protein CASSPSGSEQYF.

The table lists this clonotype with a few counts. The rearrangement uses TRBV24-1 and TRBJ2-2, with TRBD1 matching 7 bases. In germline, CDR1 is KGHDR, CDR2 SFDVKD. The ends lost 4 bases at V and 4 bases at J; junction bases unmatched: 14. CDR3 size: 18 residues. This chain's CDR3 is CATSDSRTGYIGTGELFF. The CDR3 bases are TGTGCCACCAGTGACTCCAGGACAGGATATATCGGCACCGGGGAGCTGTTTTTT.

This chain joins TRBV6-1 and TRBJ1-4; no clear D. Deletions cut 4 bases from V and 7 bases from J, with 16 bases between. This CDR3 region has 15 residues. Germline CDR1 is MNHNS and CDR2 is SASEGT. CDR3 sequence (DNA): TGTGCCAGCAGTGGCCGACAAGATCTCGGTGAAAAACTGTTTTTT. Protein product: CASSGRQDLGEKLFF.

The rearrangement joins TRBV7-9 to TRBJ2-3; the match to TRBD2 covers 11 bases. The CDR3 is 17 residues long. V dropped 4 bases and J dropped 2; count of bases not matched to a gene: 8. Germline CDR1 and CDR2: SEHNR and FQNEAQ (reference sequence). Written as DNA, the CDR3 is TGTGCCAGCAGCTGGTTCCCTAGCGGGGGGATCACAGATACGCAGTATTTT. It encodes CASSWFPSGGITDTQYF.

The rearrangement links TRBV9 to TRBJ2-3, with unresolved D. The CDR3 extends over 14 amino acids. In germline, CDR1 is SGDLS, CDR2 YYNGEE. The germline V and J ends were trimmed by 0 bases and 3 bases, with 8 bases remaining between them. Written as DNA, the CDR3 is TGTGCCAGCAGCGTAGCCGCCGCGACAGATACGCAGTATTTT. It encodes CASSVAAATDTQYF.

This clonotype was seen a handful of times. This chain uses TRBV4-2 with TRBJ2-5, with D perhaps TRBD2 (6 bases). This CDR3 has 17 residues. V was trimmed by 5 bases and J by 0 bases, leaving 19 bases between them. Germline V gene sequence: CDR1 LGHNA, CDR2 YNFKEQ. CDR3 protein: CASSSSRRGPYQETQYF. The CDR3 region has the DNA TGTGCCAGCAGCTCTTCGAGGCGGGGACCCTACCAAGAGACCCAGTACTTC.

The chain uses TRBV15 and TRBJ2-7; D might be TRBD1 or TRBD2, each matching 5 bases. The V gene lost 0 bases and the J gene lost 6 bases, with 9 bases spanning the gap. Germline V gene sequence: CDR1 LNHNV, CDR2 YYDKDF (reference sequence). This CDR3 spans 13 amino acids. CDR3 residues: CATSRDLGTEQYF. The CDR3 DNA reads TGTGCCACCAGCAGAGATCTGGGGACCGAGCAGTACTTC.

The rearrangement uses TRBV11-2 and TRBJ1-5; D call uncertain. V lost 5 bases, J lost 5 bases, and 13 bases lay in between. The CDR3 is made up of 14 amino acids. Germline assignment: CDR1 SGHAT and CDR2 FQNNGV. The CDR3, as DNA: TGTGCCAGCAGCCCAATCCGGGGATATCAGCCCCAGCATTTT. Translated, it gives CASSPIRGYQPQHF.

This CDR3 reads CATKQGDTQYF. In DNA form, the CDR3 reads TGTGCCACCAAGCAGGGGGATACGCAGTATTTT. V and J are TRBV24-1 and TRBJ2-3; perhaps TRBD1 as D (6 bases). This CDR3 is 11 amino acids long. V was shortened by 8 bases and J by 6 bases, with 8 bases between the two germline ends. Germline CDR1 KGHDR, CDR2 SFDVKD.

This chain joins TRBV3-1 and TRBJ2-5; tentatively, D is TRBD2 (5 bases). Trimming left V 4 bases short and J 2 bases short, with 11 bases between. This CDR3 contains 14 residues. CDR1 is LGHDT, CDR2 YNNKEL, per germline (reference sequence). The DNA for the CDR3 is TGTGCCAGCAGCCTAGCGACGCCGCAAGAGACCCAGTACTTC. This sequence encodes CASSLATPQETQYF.

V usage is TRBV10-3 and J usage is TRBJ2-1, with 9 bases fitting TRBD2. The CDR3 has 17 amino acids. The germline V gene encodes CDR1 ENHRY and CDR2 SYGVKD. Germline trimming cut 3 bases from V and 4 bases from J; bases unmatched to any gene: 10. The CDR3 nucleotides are TGTGCCATCAGTGATAGCGGGGGCTATCTCCGGTACAATGAGCAGTTCTTC. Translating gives CAISDSGGYLRYNEQFF.

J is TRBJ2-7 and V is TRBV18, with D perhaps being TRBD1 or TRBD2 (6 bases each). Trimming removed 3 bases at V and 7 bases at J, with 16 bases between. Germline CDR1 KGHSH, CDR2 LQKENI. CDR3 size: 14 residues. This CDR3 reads CASSPSSGQGEQYF. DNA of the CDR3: TGTGCCAGCTCACCCAGTAGCGGCCAGGGGGAGCAGTACTTC.

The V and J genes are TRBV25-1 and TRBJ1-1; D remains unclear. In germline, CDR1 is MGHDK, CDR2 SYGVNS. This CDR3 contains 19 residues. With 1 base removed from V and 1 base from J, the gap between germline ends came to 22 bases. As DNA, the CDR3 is TGTGCCAGCAGTGAATGGAGGCTGGAGGGCTCCTTTGGGAACACTGAAGCTTTCTTT. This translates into CASSEWRLEGSFGNTEAFF. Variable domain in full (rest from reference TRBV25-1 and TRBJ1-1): EADIYQTPRYLVIGTGKKITLECSQTMGHDKMYWYQQDPGMELHLIHYSYGVNSTEKGDLSSESTVSRIRTEHFPLTLESARPSHTSQYLCASSEWRLEGSFGNTEAFFGQGTRLTVV.